The text below deals with one T cell receptor beta chain. Its antigen is undetermined. The PCR had 60 Vbeta and 13 Jbeta primers. Data came from immunoSEQ multiplex PCR; TCRdb stores just in-frame clones and leaves some out. Of about 150,000 clones listed, 65% to 80% were seen once; the top ten hold approximately 3%. This sample was included in a study of cytomegalovirus exposure and HLA in healthy donors. Background on the study: Genotyping showed 70% to 90% of some 400 donors falling in the Caucasian-associated ancestry cluster. Regarding the study as a whole: In vitro testing confirmed a few CMV-associated chains as specific for CMV antigens. Later analysis reportedly placed an Asian-associated ancestry cluster below the roughly 600-donor mean in N-insertions.

CDR3 length equals 15 residues. V gave up 3 bases and J gave up 8 bases; unmatched junction bases: 7. Germline V gene lookup returns CDR1 SGHRS and CDR2 YFSETQ. Sequencing was carried out using PBMCs. The receptor was isolated from a male donor in good health and CMV-seronegative. This rearrangement joins TRBV5-1 to TRBJ2-3, with 12 bases identical to TRBD2. The CDR3 region is CASSSSSGGAATQYF. CDR3 nucleotide sequence: TGCGCCAGCAGCTCCTCTAGCGGGGGGGCGGCTACGCAGTATTTT.